One and the same sample provided the 32 T cell receptor beta chains below, sequenced in a study of cytomegalovirus exposure and HLA in healthy donors. With 60 Vbeta and 13 Jbeta primers, the PCR was carried out. Method: immunoSEQ multiplex PCR; TCRdb's copy keeps in-frame clones and lacks some. This table holds approximately 150,000 clones, around 83% found once. Sequencing was done on a sample of PBMCs. The receptors were sampled from a man in his thirties or forties in good health and CMV-seropositive.

CDR3 residues: CASSVWTGDMNTEAFF. Written as DNA, the CDR3 is TGTGCCAGCAGCGTTTGGACAGGGGACATGAACACTGAAGCTTTCTTT. This chain uses TRBV9 with TRBJ1-1; 9 bases fit TRBD1. The CDR3 runs 16 residues. Losses at the gene ends were 2 bases for V and 0 bases for J; bases not matched to a gene: 5. The germline CDR1 and CDR2 sequences are SGDLS and YYNGEE.

This clone came up a few times. The genes are TRBV4-3 and TRBJ2-7; TRBD2 agrees at 15 bases. Germline assignment: CDR1 LGHNA and CDR2 YSLEER. The CDR3 spans 20 residues. Germline trimming cut 0 bases from V and 3 bases from J; bases unmatched to any gene: 12. As DNA, the CDR3 is TGCGCCAGCAGCCAAGAACAAGGACAGGGGGGACTAGCGGGAGGCTACGAGCAGTACTTC. Protein product: CASSQEQGQGGLAGGYEQYF.

As concerns this clone: The junction does not match germline at one end; this may be a read error. The gene calls are TRBV29-1 and TRBJ2-1, with 7 bases matching TRBD2. The CDR3 runs to 12 residues. The germline gives CDR1 SQVTM, CDR2 ANQGSEA. The CDR3 DNA sequence: TGCAGCTCGAGGACTGAGCGGGAAGAGCGGTTCTTC. Translating it yields CSSRTEREERFF.

The rearrangement joins TRBV4-3 to TRBJ1-1; D perhaps matches TRBD1 (6 bases). The CDR3 spans 16 residues. Germline V CDR1 and CDR2: LGHNA, YSLEER. V was pared by 3 bases and J by 7 bases, with 21 bases between. The CDR3 DNA reads TGCGCCAGCAGCCAGGATCCCTACAGGGAGCAGAATGAAGCTTTCTTT. Its translation: CASSQDPYREQNEAFF.

This clone was counted once. A read error may produce the germline difference seen at one junction end. The chain employs TRBV6-5 and TRBJ1-1; 9 nucleotides align to TRBD1. The CDR3 spans 12 residues. The germline gives CDR1 MNHEY, CDR2 SVGAGI. The CDR3 loop is CAISDTGGKAFF. CDR3 DNA: TGTGCCATCAGTGACACAGGGGGCAAAGCTTTCTTT.

The V call is TRBV15, the J call TRBJ1-2, with TRBD1 as a possible D gene (6 bases). The V gene lost 4 bases and the J gene lost 0 bases, with 21 bases spanning the gap. The germline gives CDR1 LNHNV, CDR2 YYDKDF (reference sequence). This CDR3 has 18 amino acids. The CDR3, as DNA: TGTGCCACCAGCACCCCCCAGGGGCAGCTGGGGGCTAACTATGGCTACACCTTC. This gives the protein CATSTPQGQLGANYGYTF.

The V and J genes are TRBV9 and TRBJ1-2; maybe TRBD1 (6 bases). V was shortened by 4 bases and J by 4 bases, with 20 bases between the two germline ends. The germline V gene encodes CDR1 SGDLS and CDR2 YYNGEE. CDR3 length: 16 amino acids. The CDR3 region is CASSPGDMPRGYGYTF. CDR3 nucleotides: TGTGCCAGCAGCCCCGGGGACATGCCTCGGGGCTATGGCTACACCTTC.

This chain links TRBV6-1 with TRBJ1-5; TRBD1 matches 8 bases. The CDR3 is made up of 16 amino acids. In germline, CDR1 is MNHNS, CDR2 SASEGT. V dropped 3 bases and J dropped 7; count of bases not matched to a gene: 11. The chain's CDR3 is CASSDHGQGPTQPQHF. In nucleotides, the CDR3 is TGTGCCAGCAGTGACCACGGACAGGGTCCCACGCAGCCCCAGCATTTT.

The chain recombines TRBV6-5 with TRBJ2-7; 7 bases match TRBD1. The CDR3 runs 14 residues. CDR1 MNHEY and CDR2 SVGAGI come from the germline V gene. The V gene end was trimmed by 2 bases and the J gene end by 3 bases; junction bases not matched to a gene: 4. CDR3 in DNA: TGTGCCAGCAGTTACGCACAGGGGTACTACGAGCAGTACTTC. Translated: CASSYAQGYYEQYF.

V is TRBV7-9 and J is TRBJ2-1; 9 bases align to TRBD2. J lost 4 bases, V lost 6 bases, and 7 bases had no gene match. Germline V gives CDR1 SEHNR, CDR2 FQNEAQ (reference sequence). The CDR3 is 15 amino acids. The chain's CDR3 is CASRGLAGLYNEQFF. CDR3 bases: TGTGCCAGCAGAGGTCTAGCGGGGCTATACAATGAGCAGTTCTTC.

In its sample, this clone was seen a few times. The V gene is TRBV4-1, the J gene TRBJ2-7; tentative D call: TRBD2 (5 bases). The CDR3 has 14 amino acids. Germline V gene data show CDR1 as MGHRA and CDR2 as YSYEKL. Trimming took 3 bases from V and 6 from J, leaving 15 bases between them. The CDR3 is CASSHHSDASEQYV. The CDR3 DNA reads TGCGCCAGCAGCCACCATAGCGACGCGTCCGAGCAGTACGTC.

This rearrangement joins TRBV5-4 to TRBJ1-4; 11 nucleotides align to TRBD1. The germline CDR1 and CDR2 sequences are SGHNT and YYREEE (reference sequence). The junction had 6 bases not matched to a gene; V was cut back by 3 bases and J by 5 bases. CDR3 length equals 16 residues. The CDR3 sequence is CASSSGDRGKNEKLFF. DNA for the CDR3: TGTGCCAGCAGCTCGGGGGACAGGGGGAAGAATGAAAAACTGTTTTTT. Drawing the rest from reference TRBV5-4 and TRBJ1-4, the complete variable domain is ETGVTQSPTHLIKTRGQQVTLRCSSQSGHNTVSWYQQALGQGPQFIFQYYREEENGRGNFPPRFSGLQFPNYSSELNVNALELDDSALYLCASSSGDRGKNEKLFFGSGTQLSVL.

The chain is built from TRBV18 and TRBJ2-7, with 14 positions matching TRBD2. V shed 4 bases and J 0 bases; nucleotides not matched to a gene: 14. CDR3 length: 20 amino acids. From germline, CDR1 is KGHSH and CDR2 LQKENI. The CDR3 is CASSRGTPGLAGASSYEQYF. The CDR3 DNA reads as TGTGCCAGCTCACGGGGGACTCCGGGACTAGCGGGAGCGTCCTCCTACGAGCAGTACTTC.

This clone was counted a single time. The rearrangement joins TRBV5-6 to TRBJ2-6; D ambiguous. CDR1 and CDR2 from the germline V gene are SGHDT and YYEEEE. There are 18 residues in the CDR3. Trimming removed 2 bases from V and 0 bases from J, with 15 bases in between. CDR3 nucleotides: TGTGCCAGCAGCTTTCGACACCCAATCCTCTCTGGGGCCAACGTCCTGACTTTC. This translates into CASSFRHPILSGANVLTF.

This rearrangement joins TRBV4-1 to TRBJ1-4; D ambiguous. Per the germline V gene, CDR1 is MGHRA and CDR2 is YSYEKL. Between the trimmed V and J ends, which lost 3 bases and 3 bases, there was a span of 11 bases. The CDR3 loop spans 15 amino acids. CDR3: CASSHPRGANEKLFF. In DNA, the CDR3 is TGCGCCAGCAGCCACCCACGGGGTGCTAATGAAAAACTGTTTTTT.

The chain carries TRBV11-1 and TRBJ2-7, with D maybe TRBD1 (5 bases). The V gene's germline CDR1 is SGHAT and CDR2 FQDESV (reference sequence). The CDR3 loop spans 14 amino acids. Trimming took 6 bases from V and 0 from J, leaving 12 bases between them. CDR3 region: CASSRQYRSYEQYF. The CDR3 DNA follows: TGTGCCAGCAGTCGACAGTATCGCTCCTACGAGCAGTACTTC.

The CDR3 DNA follows: TGTGCCGGCAGTGAATACAGGGGCCCCTACGAGCAGTACGTC. Amino acids: CAGSEYRGPYEQYV. V is TRBV6-1 and J is TRBJ2-7; 7 bases are a match to TRBD1. The CDR3 is 14 residues long. CDR1 and CDR2 (germline): MNHNS, SASEGT.

This chain joins TRBV7-9 and TRBJ2-2; 10 nucleotides agree with TRBD1. V gave up 4 bases and J gave up 6 bases; unmatched junction bases: 5. CDR1 and CDR2 (germline): SEHNR, FQNEAQ (reference sequence). The CDR3 length is 15 residues. CDR3 in DNA: TGTGCCAGCAGCTCCGACAGGGGGCGGGCCGGGGAGCTGTTTTTT. Translated: CASSSDRGRAGELFF.

This rearrangement joins TRBV10-3 to TRBJ2-5; TRBD1 is a possible D gene (5 bases). The CDR3 loop spans 13 amino acids. In germline, CDR1 is ENHRY, CDR2 SYGVKD. V was trimmed by 3 bases and J by 0 bases, leaving 5 bases between them. The CDR3 loop reads CAISEGDQETQYF. The CDR3 DNA sequence: TGTGCCATCAGTGAAGGGGACCAAGAGACCCAGTACTTC.

This clone was counted many times. The rearrangement links TRBV30 to TRBJ1-5; TRBD1 is a possible D gene (5 bases). The CDR3 sequence is 13 residues long. Trimming stripped 2 bases from V and 5 bases from J, with 10 bases between. The germline V gene encodes CDR1 GTSNPN and CDR2 SVGIG (reference sequence). The CDR3 sequence: CAWSTGWDQPQHF. Here the CDR3 DNA reads TGTGCCTGGAGTACAGGCTGGGATCAGCCCCAGCATTTT.

V is TRBV11-1 and J is TRBJ1-2; perhaps TRBD1 as D (6 bases). The V end was cut by 6 bases, the J end by 8 bases, with 13 bases between. This CDR3 region has 12 residues. CDR1 is SGHAT, CDR2 FQDESV, per germline (reference sequence). This CDR3 reads CASSSQGKGYTF. The DNA for the CDR3 is TGTGCCAGCAGTTCACAGGGAAAAGGCTACACCTTC. Based on the CDR3 plus reference TRBV11-1 and TRBJ1-2, the full variable domain is EAEVAQSPRYKITEKSQAVAFWCDPISGHATLYWYRQILGQGPELLVQFQDESVVDDSQLPKDRFSAERLKGVDSTLKIQPAELGDSAMYLCASSSQGKGYTFGSGTRLTVV.

This sequence joins TRBV7-8 and TRBJ1-4; D is unclear. CDR1 is SGHVS, CDR2 FQNEAQ, per germline. The V and J ends lost 5 bases and 7 bases respectively, with 20 bases between them. The CDR3 has 16 residues. The CDR3 DNA reads as TGTGCCAGCAGCCGCCCGGGGTTGAGGGAGGGTGAAAAACTGTTTTTT. Its protein product is CASSRPGLREGEKLFF.

The rearrangement uses TRBV4-1 and TRBJ1-5; a weak D match, TRBD1 (6 bases). This CDR3 comprises 13 residues. Trimming took 5 bases from V and 9 from J, leaving 14 bases between them. Germline lookup yields CDR1 MGHRA and CDR2 YSYEKL. This CDR3 is CASSEQGNRPQHF. The CDR3 DNA follows: TGCGCCAGCAGCGAGCAGGGGAATAGGCCCCAGCATTTT.

The chain carries TRBV4-1 and TRBJ2-5; TRBD2 matches at 7 bases. Germline V CDR1 and CDR2: MGHRA, YSYEKL. CDR3 length equals 14 residues. V lost 1 base and J lost 4; bases outside the gene matches: 3. The CDR3 coding sequence is TGCGCCAGCAGCCAAGGCGGGAGCGTAGAGACCCAGTACTTC. As protein: CASSQGGSVETQYF.

The chain is built from TRBV2 and TRBJ2-2; D is unclear. Trimming pared 8 bases from V and 3 bases from J, leaving 10 bases between. The germline CDR1 and CDR2 sequences are SNHLY and FYNNEI. The CDR3 sequence is 13 residues long. CDR3 DNA: TGTGCCAGCCTTCCCGAGCACACCGGGGAGCTGTTTTTT. It is translated as CASLPEHTGELFF.

The rearrangement uses TRBV2 and TRBJ2-7; 7 bases are shared with TRBD2. V was pared by 7 bases and J by 2 bases, with 8 bases of the junction left unmatched. CDR1 is SNHLY, CDR2 FYNNEI, per germline. The CDR3 sequence is 14 residues long. CDR3 nucleotides: TGTGCCAGCAAGGACGAGAGCGGGGCCTACGAGCAGTACTTC. It encodes CASKDESGAYEQYF. The variable domain in full, completed from reference TRBV2 and TRBJ2-7, reads EPEVTQTPSHQVTQMGQEVILRCVPISNHLYFYWYRQILGQKVEFLVSFYNNEISEKSEIFDDQFSVERPDGSNFTLKIRSTKLEDSAMYFCASKDESGAYEQYFGPGTRLTVT.

This chain connects TRBV7-2 to TRBJ1-1; 9 bases line up with TRBD1. Germline CDR1 is SGHTA and CDR2 is FQGNSA. This CDR3 comprises 13 residues. Unmatched junction bases numbered 3, after V lost 0 bases and J lost 10 bases. CDR3 in DNA: TGTGCCAGCAGCTTAGCCACAGGGGGCAGAGCTTTCTTT. Translation: CASSLATGGRAFF.

The CDR3 DNA sequence: TGTGCCAGCAGCCATCTAGACAGGGGAGGCACTGAAGCTTTCTTT. Translating gives CASSHLDRGGTEAFF. V usage is TRBV7-8 and J usage is TRBJ1-1, with TRBD1 matching 8 bases. This CDR3 has 15 amino acids. V lost 5 bases, J lost 4 bases, and 9 bases stayed unmatched. Germline V gene lookup returns CDR1 SGHVS and CDR2 FQNEAQ.

The rearrangement uses TRBV19 and TRBJ2-1; TRBD2 matches 9 bases. The V gene end was trimmed by 4 bases and the J gene end by 4 bases; junction bases not matched to a gene: 2. The germline V gene has CDR1 LNHDA and CDR2 SQIVND (reference sequence). The CDR3 spans 14 residues. The CDR3 here is CASSNSGSYNEQFF. The CDR3 DNA sequence: TGTGCCAGTAGTAATAGCGGGAGTTACAATGAGCAGTTCTTC.

This clone was observed a handful of times. The rearrangement links TRBV4-1 to TRBJ1-1, with unresolved D. The V and J ends lost 0 bases and 0 bases respectively, with 8 bases between them. The CDR3 contains 15 residues. The V gene's germline CDR1 is MGHRA and CDR2 YSYEKL. This chain's CDR3 is CASSQDRGVNTEAFF. The CDR3, as DNA: TGCGCCAGCAGCCAAGATCGGGGAGTGAACACTGAAGCTTTCTTT.

This rearrangement joins TRBV28 to TRBJ1-6; tentatively, D is TRBD1 (6 bases). V lost 7 bases, J lost 4 bases, and 17 bases lay in between. The CDR3 length is 16 residues. Germline CDR1 reads MDHEN; CDR2 reads SYDVKM. In DNA form, the CDR3 reads TGTGCCAGCACCAGGGGAGGGTTTGATTATAATTCACCCCTCCACTTT. It yields the protein CASTRGGFDYNSPLHF.

The chain is built from TRBV7-8 and TRBJ2-1, with 9 bases fitting TRBD1. The CDR3 spans 16 residues. The V and J ends lost 1 base and 2 bases, in that order; junction bases with no gene match: 3. CDR1 is SGHVS, CDR2 FQNEAQ, per germline. The CDR3 here is CASSLVRDRAYNEQFF. In nucleotides, the CDR3 is TGTGCCAGCAGCTTAGTCCGGGACAGGGCCTACAATGAGCAGTTCTTC.